This T cell receptor (beta chain) was sequenced in a study of cytomegalovirus exposure and HLA in healthy donors. Looking at the study overall: Roughly 180 million T cells yielded about 120 million unique TCR beta sequences, as an earlier analysis found.

In the PCR, 60 Vbeta and 13 Jbeta primers were used. Repertoires were generated with immunoSEQ multiplex PCR, while TCRdb's copy carries only in-frame clones and drops some. The sample holds 180,000 or so clones, 80% to 90% seen once. V shed 1 base, J shed 6 bases, and the junction held 5 bases outside the gene matches. The CDR3 totals 14 residues. CDR1 is SQVTM and CDR2 is ANQGSEA in the germline V gene. V gene TRBV29-1 combines with J gene TRBJ1-2; TRBD1 matches at 10 bases. Source material: PBMCs. The origin of this receptor is a man aged 18-30 years in good health and CMV-seropositive. The CDR3 reads CSVEGQGARNGYTF. The CDR3 DNA is TGCAGCGTTGAAGGACAGGGGGCGCGTAATGGCTACACCTTC.